This TCR beta chain comes out of a study of blood T cell repertoires in COVID-19. About the research overall: Spain, Italy and the United States supplied samples that represented acute and convalescent COVID-19. From T cells, B-cell-depleted T cells, or PBMCs came the material, which was cDNA or gDNA.

There are 14 residues in the CDR3. Trimming took 3 bases from V and 2 from J, leaving 9 bases between them. Per the germline V gene, CDR1 is MDHEN and CDR2 is SYDVKM. Sequenced by immunoSEQ multiplex PCR; TCRdb stores in-frame clones only, minus some. The table includes hundreds of thousands of clones, about 91% detected once. Participants, roughly 18 to 90 years old, spanned 24 US areas. Self-reported history from a screening survey and questionnaire set each donor's cohort. This sequence joins TRBV28 and TRBJ2-3; D ambiguous. This receptor was obtained from a woman aged 40 to 50 with acute COVID-19. What was sequenced was PBMCs or T cells enriched from blood (not recorded which). The CDR3 sequence: CASSFGGHTDTQYF. CDR3 bases: TGTGCCAGCAGTTTTGGCGGTCACACAGATACGCAGTATTTT.